The 32 T cell receptor beta chains below all came from one sample that was sequenced in a study of cytomegalovirus exposure and HLA in healthy donors. Amplification used 60 Vbeta primers and 13 Jbeta primers. The assay was immunoSEQ multiplex PCR, and TCRdb's table has in-frame clones only and misses some. The sample lists some 30,000 clones; around 87% were seen once. Specimen: PBMCs. The receptors come from a boy between 10 and 17 years old in good health and CMV-seronegative.

The V gene is TRBV4-2, the J gene TRBJ2-3, with a possible D match to TRBD2 (6 bases). This CDR3 region has 15 residues. Germline V CDR1 and CDR2: LGHNA, YNFKEQ. The V end lost 3 bases, the J end lost 2 bases, and 12 bases lay between the germline ends. CDR3 DNA: TGTGCCAGCAGCCAGAGTAGCGGACCCACAGATACGCAGTATTTT. Its translation: CASSQSSGPTDTQYF.

This chain links TRBV6-1 with TRBJ1-1, with TRBD1 as a possible D gene (6 bases). Per germline, CDR1 MNHNS and CDR2 SASEGT. V was cut by 6 bases and J by 3 bases, with 17 bases left in between. This CDR3 spans 15 amino acids. CDR3 sequence reads: CASRRGGDGHTEAFF. CDR3 sequence (DNA): TGTGCCAGCAGAAGGGGGGGGGATGGGCACACTGAAGCTTTCTTT.

This clone appeared a single time. The chain uses TRBV7-2 and TRBJ1-2, with 7 bases matching TRBD1. Germline V CDR1 and CDR2: SGHTA, FQGNSA. The CDR3 has 13 residues. V was pared by 5 bases and J by 3 bases, with 3 bases of the junction left unmatched. The CDR3 sequence is CASSIGTDYGYTF. In DNA form, the CDR3 reads TGTGCCAGCAGCATCGGGACAGACTATGGCTACACCTTC.

V gene TRBV28 combines with J gene TRBJ2-7; D not resolved. The CDR3 length is 11 residues. Trimming cost V 5 bases and J 6 bases, with 8 bases left between them. Germline loops: CDR1 MDHEN, CDR2 SYDVKM. The CDR3 region is CASSRRGEQYF. The CDR3 nucleotides read TGTGCCAGCAGTCGTCGAGGCGAGCAGTACTTC.

The count of this clone is one. This rearrangement joins TRBV28 to TRBJ2-7; possibly TRBD2 for D (6 bases). Trimming took 5 bases from V and 2 from J, leaving 16 bases between them. CDR3 length equals 15 residues. CDR1 is MDHEN, CDR2 SYDVKM, per germline. CDR3 sequence reads: CASSGGWSRPYEQYF. The DNA for the CDR3 is TGTGCCAGCAGTGGGGGGTGGAGCCGACCCTACGAGCAGTACTTC.

This clone was seen only once. This chain uses TRBV7-9 with TRBJ1-5; the match to TRBD1 covers 7 bases. Germline CDR1 and CDR2: SEHNR and FQNEAQ (reference sequence). After removal of 4 bases from V and 7 bases from J, the junction contained 13 bases not matched to a gene. This CDR3 comprises 16 residues. CDR3 DNA sequence: TGTGCCAGCAGCTCAAACAGGGGACCGCAGCACCAGCCCCAGCATTTT. It encodes CASSSNRGPQHQPQHF.

The chain has TRBV7-9 and TRBJ1-3, with 8 bases lining up with TRBD1. Germline CDR1 and CDR2: SEHNR and FQNEAQ (reference sequence). J was trimmed by 2 bases and V by 2 bases; bases with no gene match: 11. The CDR3 runs 18 residues. Here the CDR3 reads CASSLKGNSDRAGNTIYF. The CDR3 nucleotides are TGTGCCAGCAGCTTAAAAGGCAATTCGGACAGGGCTGGAAACACCATATATTTT.

The V gene is TRBV9, the J gene TRBJ1-2; D gene ambiguous. This CDR3 spans 13 amino acids. Trimming took off 0 bases at V and 5 bases at J, with 8 bases between the two ends. The germline CDR1 and CDR2 sequences are SGDLS and YYNGEE. The CDR3 coding sequence is TGTGCCAGCAGCGTAGCTTCGGGATATGGCTACACCTTC. Translating gives CASSVASGYGYTF.

V gene TRBV28 combines with J gene TRBJ1-5; no definite D call. The CDR3 length is 13 residues. V was shortened by 3 bases and J by 9 bases, with 12 bases between the two germline ends. CDR1 is MDHEN and CDR2 is SYDVKM in the germline V gene. The CDR3 loop is CASSLSVEAPQHF. The CDR3, as DNA: TGTGCCAGCAGTTTGTCTGTCGAAGCGCCCCAGCATTTT. The variable domain in full, completed from reference TRBV28 and TRBJ1-5, reads DVKVTQSSRYLVKRTGEKVFLECVQDMDHENMFWYRQDPGLGLRLIYFSYDVKMKEKGDIPEGYSVSREKKERFSLILESASTNQTSMYLCASSLSVEAPQHFGDGTRLSIL.

V and J are TRBV6-1 and TRBJ2-3, with 12 bases lining up with TRBD2. The CDR3 is 14 residues long. The J segment lost 8 bases and the V segment lost 2 bases, leaving 2 bases of the junction unmatched. Germline V CDR1 and CDR2: MNHNS, SASEGT. In nucleotides, the CDR3 is TGTGCCAGCAGTGAAACGACTAGCGGGGGTACGCAGTATTTT. Translating gives CASSETTSGGTQYF.

The CDR3 DNA reads as TGCAGCGTTTTTAGCGGGGGGGCCTCTGAGCAGTTCTTC. Its translation is CSVFSGGASEQFF. This rearrangement joins TRBV29-1 to TRBJ2-1, with 11 bases matching TRBD2. Germline lookup yields CDR1 SQVTM and CDR2 ANQGSEA. Trimming took 5 bases from V and 9 from J; bases not matched to a gene: 6. The CDR3 extends over 13 amino acids.

The rearrangement joins TRBV7-9 to TRBJ2-7; D perhaps matches TRBD1 (8 bases). The length of the CDR3 is 15 residues. CDR1 is SEHNR, CDR2 FQNEAQ, per germline (reference sequence). Trimming stripped 4 bases from V and 2 bases from J, with 15 bases between. The CDR3 nucleotides are TGTGCCAGCAGCTCGAAGCGGGACAGGCCCTACGAGCAGTACTTC. Its translation is CASSSKRDRPYEQYF.

V and J are TRBV6-6 and TRBJ2-3; weak D call: TRBD2 (5 bases). The V and J ends lost 0 bases and 1 base respectively, with 8 bases between them. The CDR3 is 15 amino acids. Germline V gene lookup returns CDR1 MNHNY and CDR2 SVGAGI (reference sequence). CDR3 protein: CASSYSRAGTDTQYF. The CDR3 DNA follows: TGTGCCAGCAGTTACTCGAGAGCGGGCACAGATACGCAGTATTTT.

The chain uses TRBV9 and TRBJ2-7; 9 bases are shared with TRBD1. Germline loops: CDR1 SGDLS, CDR2 YYNGEE. The J segment lost 3 bases and the V segment lost 1 base, leaving 5 bases of the junction unmatched. CDR3 length: 15 residues. The CDR3 protein is CASSVRGQGGYEQYF. CDR3 nucleotides: TGTGCCAGCAGCGTAAGGGGACAGGGAGGCTACGAGCAGTACTTC.

The chain couples TRBV11-3 to TRBJ2-7, with D perhaps TRBD1 (5 bases). This CDR3 spans 14 amino acids. CDR1 and CDR2 (germline): SGHNT, YENEEA. V lost 3 bases, J lost 4 bases, and 13 bases lay in between. The CDR3 DNA follows: TGTGCCAGCAGCTTCCAGACAGACAGTTACGAGCAGTACTTC. Translated, it gives CASSFQTDSYEQYF.

CDR3 sequence reads: CASRAPGSNQPQHF. The CDR3 DNA reads TGTGCCAGCAGAGCACCCGGTAGCAATCAGCCCCAGCATTTT. The chain links TRBV6-5 to TRBJ1-5; D call uncertain. The CDR3 covers 14 residues. V dropped 6 bases and J dropped 0 bases, with 9 bases sitting between them. CDR1 and CDR2 from the germline V gene are MNHEY and SVGAGI.

CDR3 loop: CSVSGQDSNQPQHF. In DNA form, the CDR3 reads TGCAGCGTTTCAGGACAGGATAGCAATCAGCCCCAGCATTTT. The rearrangement uses TRBV29-1 and TRBJ1-5; 7 bases are a match to TRBD1. This CDR3 is 14 amino acids long. After removal of 5 bases from V and 0 bases from J, the junction contained 4 bases not matched to a gene. The germline V gene has CDR1 SQVTM and CDR2 ANQGSEA.

The chain uses TRBV25-1 and TRBJ1-1; a weak D match, TRBD1 (5 bases). The germline CDR1 and CDR2 sequences are MGHDK and SYGVNS. Deletions cut 7 bases from V and 4 bases from J, with 10 bases between. This CDR3 has 12 residues. The CDR3 DNA follows: TGTGCCAGCACCCTGGGGGGCACTGAAGCTTTCTTT. Its translation is CASTLGGTEAFF.

The table lists this clone with a few counts. CDR3 sequence (DNA): TGCGCCAGCAGCCAAGCAGACAGCCACACAGATACGCAGTATTTT. This encodes CASSQADSHTDTQYF. The V and J genes are TRBV4-3 and TRBJ2-3, with a weak D call TRBD1 (5 bases). With 1 base removed from V and 2 bases from J, the gap between germline ends came to 10 bases. The CDR3 has 15 amino acids. Germline loops: CDR1 LGHNA, CDR2 YSLEER.

This clone was observed a single time. V gene TRBV18 combines with J gene TRBJ2-1; D unclear. CDR3 length: 14 amino acids. Germline V gives CDR1 KGHSH, CDR2 LQKENI. The V gene lost 0 bases and the J gene lost 6 bases, with 9 bases spanning the gap. The CDR3 loop is CASSPPPRANEQFF. The CDR3 region has the DNA TGTGCCAGCTCACCACCGCCCCGAGCCAATGAGCAGTTCTTC.

The genes are TRBV5-1 and TRBJ2-1, with TRBD2 matching over 7 bases. From germline, CDR1 is SGHRS and CDR2 YFSETQ. The CDR3 has 15 residues. The junction had 15 bases not matched to a gene; V was cut back by 7 bases and J by 8 bases. For the CDR3, the DNA is TGCGCCAGCGCCTCTCTCCCGGGGGGAGGCTATGAGCAGTTCTTC. Protein: CASASLPGGGYEQFF.

The chain is built from TRBV4-1 and TRBJ2-7; 8 bases are a match to TRBD1. The germline gives CDR1 MGHRA, CDR2 YSYEKL. J lost 0 bases, V lost 0 bases, and 7 bases had no gene match. This CDR3 is 17 amino acids long. CDR3 sequence reads: CASSQDQGQVTSYEQYF. Here the CDR3 DNA reads TGCGCCAGCAGCCAAGATCAGGGACAGGTGACCTCCTACGAGCAGTACTTC.

The V and J genes are TRBV7-9 and TRBJ1-1, with 9 bases lining up with TRBD1. The CDR3 is 14 residues long. Germline trimming cut 7 bases from V and 3 bases from J; bases unmatched to any gene: 6. The germline V gene encodes CDR1 SEHNR and CDR2 FQNEAQ (reference sequence). CDR3 nucleotides: TGTGCCAGCACCTACACAGGGGGCCACACTGAAGCTTTCTTT. Its translation is CASTYTGGHTEAFF.

This chain connects TRBV4-3 to TRBJ1-3; D possibly corresponds to TRBD1 (5 bases). Looked up from germline, CDR1 is LGHNA and CDR2 is YSLEER. The CDR3 is made up of 16 amino acids. Trimming removed 1 base from V and 1 base from J, with 11 bases in between. The CDR3 nucleotides read TGCGCCAGCAGCCAAGGCAGGGAAGGGTCTGGAAACACCATATATTTT. This encodes CASSQGREGSGNTIYF.

This clone occurred a few times. The chain links TRBV9 to TRBJ2-7; tentatively, D is TRBD2 (6 bases). CDR1 and CDR2 from the germline V gene are SGDLS and YYNGEE. The CDR3 runs 16 residues. The ends were cut back, 4 bases at V and 0 bases at J, with 17 bases in the middle. The CDR3 nucleotides are TGTGCCAGCAGCACCGCCGGGGGTGTATCCTCCTACGAGCAGTACTTC. Translating gives CASSTAGGVSSYEQYF.

The rearrangement uses TRBV6-5 and TRBJ1-2; no clear D gene. The germline V gene encodes CDR1 MNHEY and CDR2 SVGAGI. V shed 2 bases and J shed 1 base, with 5 bases lying between them. This CDR3 has 13 residues. CDR3 bases: TGTGCCAGCAGTTACGGAGTTAACTATGGCTACACCTTC. Protein product: CASSYGVNYGYTF.

The chain employs TRBV10-1 and TRBJ2-2; TRBD2 matches 8 bases. The J segment lost 0 bases and the V segment lost 6 bases, leaving 0 bases of the junction unmatched. The length of the CDR3 is 14 residues. The V gene's germline CDR1 is WNHNN and CDR2 SYGVQD (reference sequence). The chain's CDR3 is CASRAGANTGELFF. As DNA, the CDR3 is TGCGCCAGCAGAGCGGGGGCGAACACCGGGGAGCTGTTTTTT.

The V call is TRBV21-1, the J call TRBJ2-7; the table gives TRBD2 as D, unverified against the DNA. TRBV21-1 is noted as a pseudogene. This CDR3 is built from 13 residues. DNA of the CDR3: TGTGCCAGGTCTTACGGGGGGGCCTACGAGCAGTACTTC. Protein: CARSYGGAYEQYF.

The chain carries TRBV9 and TRBJ2-3, with D possibly being TRBD2 (6 bases). Trimming removed 3 bases at V and 5 bases at J, with 16 bases between. Germline CDR1 SGDLS, CDR2 YYNGEE. The CDR3 spans 15 residues. As DNA, the CDR3 is TGTGCCAGCAGCGACACGCTAGCGATGGGAGATACGCAGTATTTT. This codes for CASSDTLAMGDTQYF.

The rearrangement links TRBV5-4 to TRBJ2-7; 10 nucleotides line up with TRBD2. The length of the CDR3 is 20 residues. Losses at the gene ends were 4 bases for V and 1 base for J; bases not matched to a gene: 20. Germline CDR1 and CDR2: SGHNT and YYREEE (reference sequence). In DNA, the CDR3 is TGTGCCAGCAGCGCAACCTCCGGGACAGTGATAGCGGGGGGTTCCTACGAGCAGTACTTC. Its protein product is CASSATSGTVIAGGSYEQYF.

This clone has only one observation. This chain joins TRBV6-5 and TRBJ1-2, with D possibly being TRBD1 (5 bases). V lost 4 bases and J 4 bases, leaving 16 bases between the germline ends. Per germline, CDR1 MNHEY and CDR2 SVGAGI. This CDR3 comprises 15 residues. The CDR3 bases are TGTGCCAGCAGTTTCAGCATGTATCAGGGCTATGGCTACACCTTC. It codes for CASSFSMYQGYGYTF.

The chain uses TRBV7-2 and TRBJ1-5; 7 positions match TRBD1. Trimming removed 4 bases from V and 3 bases from J; junction bases left unmatched: 12. The CDR3 has 17 residues. Germline CDR1 and CDR2: SGHTA and FQGNSA. The CDR3 is CASSSDLKQGINQPQHF. In DNA form, the CDR3 reads TGTGCCAGCAGCTCCGATCTAAAACAGGGGATCAATCAGCCCCAGCATTTT. Based on the CDR3 plus reference TRBV7-2 and TRBJ1-5, the full variable domain is GAGVSQSPSNKVTEKGKDVELRCDPISGHTALYWYRQSLGQGLEFLIYFQGNSAPDKSGLPSDRFSAERTGGSVSTLTIQRTQQEDSAVYLCASSSDLKQGINQPQHFGDGTRLSIL.